The 8 T cell receptor beta chains reported below all come from one sample, sequenced in a study of blood T cell repertoires in COVID-19. The data were produced by immunoSEQ multiplex PCR, yet TCRdb's version contains in-frame clones alone and is incomplete. Here the sample spans roughly 80,000 clones, about 86% being singletons. Specimen: peripheral blood. The receptors shown here come from a woman aged 60-75 years with acute or convalescent COVID-19.

The chain carries TRBV3-1 (or the pseudogene TRBV3-2) and TRBJ2-7; TRBD2 might be the D (6 bases). The CDR3 is made up of 11 amino acids. Germline V gene lookup returns CDR1 LGHDT and CDR2 YNNKEL (reference sequence). V was shortened by 2 bases and J by 7 bases, with 6 bases between the two germline ends. CDR3 region: CASSQREEQYF. As DNA, the CDR3 is TGTGCCAGCAGCCAACGGGAGGAGCAGTACTTC.

The V call is TRBV27, the J call TRBJ1-2, with D possibly being TRBD1 (6 bases). Trimming removed 3 bases at V and 4 bases at J, with 15 bases between. The germline V gene has CDR1 MNHEY and CDR2 SMNVEV (reference sequence). This CDR3 comprises 15 residues. CDR3 in amino acids: CASSLARGGGYGYTF. CDR3 in DNA: TGTGCCAGCAGTTTGGCGCGAGGGGGGGGCTATGGCTACACCTTC.

Only one count was recorded for this clone. The rearrangement uses TRBV24-1 and TRBJ1-5, with TRBD1 matching 8 bases. Germline trimming cut 5 bases from V and 4 bases from J; bases unmatched to any gene: 15. The CDR3 sequence is 18 residues long. Germline values: CDR1 KGHDR, CDR2 SFDVKD. The CDR3 DNA reads TGTGCCACCAGTGGAGCCGGGGAGGCAGGGGGCTTGAATCAGCCCCAGCATTTT. Encoded protein: CATSGAGEAGGLNQPQHF.

The chain employs TRBV5-1 and TRBJ2-1, with D unresolved. Germline CDR1 SGHRS, CDR2 YFSETQ. Trimming left V 2 bases short and J 0 bases short, with 12 bases between. The CDR3 consists of 16 residues. The CDR3 spells CASSFQPSSSYNEQFF. The DNA for the CDR3 is TGCGCCAGCAGCTTCCAGCCCTCTAGCTCCTACAATGAGCAGTTCTTC.

V usage is TRBV10-3 and J usage is TRBJ1-2, with 7 nucleotides matching TRBD1. The CDR3 runs to 14 residues. With 2 bases clipped from V and 3 bases from J, the junction kept 3 bases outside the gene matches. CDR1 and CDR2 (germline): ENHRY, SYGVKD. CDR3 amino acids: CAISEDREDYGYTF. In nucleotides, the CDR3 is TGTGCCATCAGTGAGGACAGGGAGGACTATGGCTACACCTTC.

CDR3 nucleotide sequence: TGCGCCAGCAGCTCCCAATCCTCGACAGGGAGCTATGGCTACACCTTC. Translating gives CASSSQSSTGSYGYTF. This sequence joins TRBV5-1 and TRBJ1-2; 7 bases match TRBD1. V lost 3 bases, J lost 4 bases, and 12 bases stayed unmatched. CDR1 is SGHRS and CDR2 is YFSETQ in the germline V gene. CDR3 length: 16 residues.

The chain recombines TRBV7-9 with TRBJ1-4, with a tentative D call TRBD1 (5 bases). The V end lost 7 bases, the J end lost 6 bases, and 12 bases lay between the germline ends. CDR3 length equals 13 residues. The V gene's germline CDR1 is SEHNR and CDR2 FQNEAQ (reference sequence). CDR3 sequence reads: CASIGPRDEKLFF. CDR3 DNA sequence: TGTGCCAGCATCGGGCCCAGGGATGAAAAACTGTTTTTT.

This rearrangement joins TRBV7-9 to TRBJ1-2; TRBD1 matches at 9 bases. From germline, CDR1 is SEHNR and CDR2 FQNEAQ (reference sequence). The CDR3 contains 18 residues. The J segment lost 2 bases and the V segment lost 0 bases, leaving 10 bases of the junction unmatched. CDR3 sequence: CASSLAKGSDRGNYGYTF. The CDR3 DNA follows: TGTGCCAGCAGCTTAGCAAAAGGTTCGGACAGGGGCAACTATGGCTACACCTTC.